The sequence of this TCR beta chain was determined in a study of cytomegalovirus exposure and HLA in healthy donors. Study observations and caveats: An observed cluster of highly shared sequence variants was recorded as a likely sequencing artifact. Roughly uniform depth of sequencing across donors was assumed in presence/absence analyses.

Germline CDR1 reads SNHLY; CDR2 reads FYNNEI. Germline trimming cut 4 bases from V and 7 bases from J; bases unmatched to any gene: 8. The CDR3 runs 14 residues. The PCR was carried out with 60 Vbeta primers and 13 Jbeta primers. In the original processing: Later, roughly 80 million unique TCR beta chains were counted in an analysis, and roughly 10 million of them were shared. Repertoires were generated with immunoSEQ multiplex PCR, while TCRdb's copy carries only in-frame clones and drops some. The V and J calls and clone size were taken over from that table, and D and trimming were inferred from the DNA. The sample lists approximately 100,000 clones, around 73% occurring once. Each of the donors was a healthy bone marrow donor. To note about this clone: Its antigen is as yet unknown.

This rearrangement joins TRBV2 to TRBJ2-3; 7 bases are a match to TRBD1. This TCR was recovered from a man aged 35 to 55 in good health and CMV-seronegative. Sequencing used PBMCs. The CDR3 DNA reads TGTGCCAGCAGTGGTATAGGGGGCACGAATACGCAGTATTTT. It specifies CASSGIGGTNTQYF.